Included here is one TCR beta chain sequence, with context. Its antigen is as yet unknown. TCRdb re-called the reads through MiXCR, storing one row per CDR3 protein. The table lists around 300,000 distinct CDR3 sequences, approximately 9.5% of them singletons. The CDR3 extends over 18 amino acids. Germline CDR1 reads KGHDR; CDR2 reads SFDVKD. Trimming removed 2 bases from V and 2 bases from J, with 19 bases in between. The data derive from a study of T cell repertoires in cytomegalovirus infection. Looking at the study overall: It was the public TCR beta signatures that indicated both CMV infection and matching HLA type. General observations from the study: Ex vivo, HLA-C-restricted CMV-specific TCR beta clonotypes prevailed over the rest of the response.

Sequencing was done on a sample of PBMCs. V and J are TRBV24-1 and TRBJ2-3, with D possibly being TRBD1 or TRBD2 (6 bases each). This TCR came from a human donor in good health (CMV status not recorded). Some clones in this sample may be carry-over from other donors' samples. Here the CDR3 reads CATSDSEAKGGDTDTQYF. The CDR3 DNA follows: TGTGCCACCAGTGATTCGGAGGCGAAGGGGGGAGACACAGATACGCAGTATTTT.